The 27 T cell receptor beta chains reported below all come from one sample, sequenced in a study of T-cell memory formation after mild COVID-19. TCRdb processed the 5' RACE reads anew with MiXCR; each CDR3 protein has one entry. The table includes 300,000 to 350,000 distinct CDR3 sequences, 12% to 15% detected once. The sample comprised PBMCs or a T cell subset sorted from them (not recorded which). These receptors originate from a man aged 18 to 30 who had mild COVID-19 (a few samples of this study predate the infection). Cell type and time point are not known.

This clonotype turned up a few times. The chain links TRBV28 to TRBJ1-1; D unresolved. Between the trimmed V and J ends, which lost 6 bases and 0 bases, there was a span of 5 bases. CDR3 length equals 12 residues. Germline-derived CDR1 and CDR2 are MDHEN and SYDVKM. CDR3 DNA sequence: TGTGCCAGCAGATTGGTGAACACTGAAGCTTTCTTT. It translates to CASRLVNTEAFF.

This clonotype has a count of ten or more. This chain joins TRBV2 and TRBJ2-3; maybe TRBD1 (5 bases). The length of the CDR3 is 12 residues. V gave up 7 bases and J gave up 3 bases, with 8 bases separating them. Germline CDR1 SNHLY, CDR2 FYNNEI. The DNA for the CDR3 is TGTGCCAGCAACCGACAGACAGATACGCAGTATTTT. It specifies CASNRQTDTQYF.

This clonotype was picked up a small number of times. The chain is built from TRBV2 and TRBJ2-3; D ambiguous. The ends were cut back, 6 bases at V and 3 bases at J, with 19 bases in the middle. Germline V gene sequence: CDR1 SNHLY, CDR2 FYNNEI. The CDR3 runs 16 residues. CDR3 in DNA: TGTGCCAGCAGCCCCCTGGGTGTAGCTACGACAGATACGCAGTATTTT. Protein product: CASSPLGVATTDTQYF.

This clonotype was seen only a few times. V usage is TRBV11-2 and J usage is TRBJ1-2, with TRBD1 matching over 8 bases. The CDR3 spans 14 residues. J gave up 1 base and V 5 bases, and 3 bases lay outside the gene matches. Germline-derived CDR1 and CDR2 are SGHAT and FQNNGV. This chain's CDR3 is CASSLGQDNYGYTF. As DNA, the CDR3 is TGTGCCAGCAGCCTGGGACAGGATAACTATGGCTACACCTTC.

V is TRBV5-6 and J is TRBJ2-7; the D gene is possibly TRBD1 (6 bases). Trimming left V 2 bases short and J 8 bases short, with 20 bases between. Per germline, CDR1 SGHDT and CDR2 YYEEEE. This CDR3 has 15 residues. This CDR3 reads CASSLATRGSVQQYV. Written as DNA, the CDR3 is TGTGCCAGCAGCTTAGCCACCAGGGGCAGCGTACAGCAGTACGTC.

The chain couples TRBV4-1 to TRBJ1-1, with 10 bases identical to TRBD1. Trimming cost V 4 bases and J 7 bases; bases outside gene matches: 6. CDR1 is MGHRA, CDR2 YSYEKL, per germline. This CDR3 comprises 14 residues. The CDR3: CASSLGTGVDEAFF. For the CDR3, the DNA is TGCGCCAGCAGCCTCGGGACAGGGGTGGATGAAGCTTTCTTT.

J is TRBJ2-7 and V is TRBV5-1; tentatively, D is TRBD1 (6 bases). V was clipped by 2 bases and J by 4 bases, with 10 bases between them. CDR3 length: 13 amino acids. CDR1 and CDR2 (germline): SGHRS, YFSETQ. CDR3 in DNA: TGCGCCAGCAGCTTTAGGGGACAATACGAGCAGTACTTC. It specifies CASSFRGQYEQYF.

The chain links TRBV9 to TRBJ2-7; 7 nucleotides match TRBD2. Trimming removed 3 bases from V and 0 bases from J; junction bases left unmatched: 9. The CDR3 extends over 16 amino acids. Looked up from germline, CDR1 is SGDLS and CDR2 is YYNGEE. The CDR3 DNA is TGTGCCAGCAGCGGGGGAGGGTCAGCGAGCTCCTACGAGCAGTACTTC. It codes for CASSGGGSASSYEQYF. Full variable domain (rest looked up from reference TRBV9 and TRBJ2-7): DSGVTQTPKHLITATGQRVTLRCSPRSGDLSVYWYQQSLDQGLQFLIQYYNGEERAKGNILERFSAQQFPDLHSELNLSSLELGDSALYFCASSGGGSASSYEQYFGPGTRLTVT.

This chain uses TRBV2 with TRBJ2-3; D might be TRBD1 or TRBD2, each matching 5 bases. The CDR3 has 15 amino acids. Looked up from germline, CDR1 is SNHLY and CDR2 is FYNNEI. V was clipped by 7 bases and J by 5 bases, with 19 bases between them. The CDR3 loop is CASTGAPRGRDTQYF. The CDR3 DNA is TGTGCCAGCACCGGGGCCCCACGGGGACGAGATACGCAGTATTTT.

At least ten counts were recorded for this clonotype. This rearrangement joins TRBV7-2 to TRBJ2-1; D may be TRBD2 (6 bases). The CDR3 length is 13 residues. The V end was cut by 5 bases, the J end by 6 bases, with 11 bases between. Germline CDR1 and CDR2: SGHTA and FQGNSA. The CDR3 protein is CASSPTRFNEQFF. CDR3 in DNA: TGTGCCAGCAGCCCGACTAGGTTCAATGAGCAGTTCTTC.

The sample holds a few counts of this clonotype. This CDR3 reads CASSQLPGRYYEQYF. CDR3 nucleotides: TGCGCCAGCAGCCAACTTCCGGGCAGGTACTACGAGCAGTACTTC. This chain connects TRBV4-1 to TRBJ2-7; no clear D. V lost 2 bases, J lost 3 bases, and 14 bases lay in between. There are 15 residues in the CDR3. Germline CDR1 and CDR2: MGHRA and YSYEKL.

In this sample, this clonotype turned up many times. This chain joins TRBV28 and TRBJ2-7; D perhaps matches TRBD1 (5 bases). Germline assignment: CDR1 MDHEN and CDR2 SYDVKM. The CDR3 length is 13 residues. The V gene lost 3 bases and the J gene lost 2 bases, with 8 bases spanning the gap. CDR3 DNA sequence: TGTGCCAGCAGTTTGGGCAGGGCCTACGAGCAGTACGTC. Protein product: CASSLGRAYEQYV.

This clonotype came up a few times. The chain employs TRBV6-4 and TRBJ1-1; D unclear. V lost 4 bases to trimming and J lost 3 bases, with 9 bases between them. The CDR3 loop spans 13 amino acids. Germline CDR1 MRHNA, CDR2 SNTAGT. CDR3 nucleotide sequence: TGTGCCAGCAGTGTCTTAGCCGACACTGAAGCTTTCTTT. Its protein product is CASSVLADTEAFF.

This clonotype was counted a few times. V gene TRBV7-3 combines with J gene TRBJ1-1, with D tentatively TRBD1 (5 bases). The ends were cut back, 5 bases at V and 1 base at J, with 8 bases in the middle. The CDR3 has 13 residues. The germline V gene has CDR1 SGHTA and CDR2 FQGTGA. The CDR3 DNA reads TGTGCCAGCAGCAAAGGGGCGAACACTGAAGCTTTCTTT. This encodes CASSKGANTEAFF.

This clonotype was seen a few times. The chain uses TRBV20-1 and TRBJ2-1; TRBD2 matches 8 bases. The CDR3 has 13 amino acids. J lost 8 bases, V lost 3 bases, and 6 bases had no gene match. CDR1 and CDR2 from the germline V gene are DFQATT and SNEGSKA (reference sequence). In nucleotides, the CDR3 is TGCAGTGCTAGCGCCGGGGGGGCACATGAGCAGTTCTTC. Protein product: CSASAGGAHEQFF.

This clonotype appeared a few times. The chain links TRBV6-1 to TRBJ2-5; TRBD1 matches 9 bases. The CDR3 length is 14 residues. The ends lost 4 bases at V and 3 bases at J; junction bases unmatched: 3. Germline CDR1 and CDR2: MNHNS and SASEGT. The CDR3 here is CASSAGTGKETQYF. The CDR3 region has the DNA TGTGCCAGCAGTGCCGGGACAGGGAAAGAGACCCAGTACTTC.

This clonotype was detected only once. The chain is built from TRBV6-5 and TRBJ1-1; 8 nucleotides agree with TRBD1. Trimming cost V 2 bases and J 5 bases; bases outside gene matches: 4. Germline values: CDR1 MNHEY, CDR2 SVGAGI. The CDR3 runs 14 residues. DNA for the CDR3: TGTGCCAGCAGTTACGGCAGGGGGCCAACTGAAGCTTTCTTT. This encodes CASSYGRGPTEAFF.

The J gene is TRBJ2-7, the V gene TRBV5-1, with D maybe TRBD2 (6 bases). Trimming pared 1 base from V and 7 bases from J, leaving 12 bases between. From germline, CDR1 is SGHRS and CDR2 YFSETQ. The CDR3 has 13 residues. CDR3 loop: CASSLIGRGEQYF. The CDR3 coding sequence is TGCGCCAGCAGCTTGATCGGTCGGGGGGAGCAGTACTTC.

The chain carries TRBV7-3 and TRBJ2-5; TRBD2 aligns across 9 bases. Trimming cost V 2 bases and J 4 bases; bases outside gene matches: 5. The CDR3 covers 15 residues. Germline values: CDR1 SGHTA, CDR2 FQGTGA. The CDR3 spells CASSLASGGRETQYF. CDR3 sequence (DNA): TGTGCCAGCAGCTTAGCGAGCGGGGGGAGAGAGACCCAGTACTTC.

The gene calls are TRBV15 and TRBJ2-3; possibly TRBD2 for D (6 bases). V was clipped by 0 bases and J by 8 bases, with 18 bases between them. The CDR3 has 16 residues. The germline CDR1 and CDR2 sequences are LNHNV and YYDKDF (reference sequence). In DNA form, the CDR3 reads TGTGCCACCAGCAGAGATGGAGGGGCCCTTTCCACTACGCAGTATTTT. Translating it yields CATSRDGGALSTTQYF.

The rearrangement uses TRBV6-2 or TRBV6-3 and TRBJ2-3; TRBD2 might be the D (5 bases). This CDR3 is 12 amino acids long. CDR1 and CDR2 (germline): MNHEY, SVGEGT. V dropped 8 bases and J dropped 1 base, with 7 bases sitting between them. CDR3 sequence (DNA): TGTGCCAGCTACGGGGGCACAGATACGCAGTATTTT. Its protein product is CASYGGTDTQYF.

V is TRBV7-2 and J is TRBJ1-2, with 8 bases lining up with TRBD1. This CDR3 comprises 14 residues. Germline V CDR1 and CDR2: SGHTA, FQGNSA. V shed 2 bases and J 5 bases; nucleotides not matched to a gene: 4. CDR3 in amino acids: CASSLSTGDYGYTF. CDR3 DNA sequence: TGTGCCAGCAGCTTATCGACAGGGGATTATGGCTACACCTTC.

The chain carries TRBV6-2 or TRBV6-3 and TRBJ2-3; 7 nucleotides align to TRBD1. The trim removed 6 bases at V and 4 bases at J, leaving 4 bases unmatched. Germline loops: CDR1 MNHEY, CDR2 SVGEGT. The CDR3 is made up of 13 amino acids. DNA for the CDR3: TGTGCCAGCAGGACAGGGTCCCCAGATACGCAGTATTTT. Translated, it gives CASRTGSPDTQYF.

This clonotype was seen a handful of times. The chain has TRBV13 and TRBJ2-3; 8 nucleotides align to TRBD1. V lost 5 bases and J lost 4; bases outside the gene matches: 8. CDR3 length: 15 residues. The germline V gene encodes CDR1 PRHDT and CDR2 FYEKMQ (reference sequence). The CDR3 region is CASSLPDRAPDTQYF. The CDR3 DNA is TGTGCCAGCAGCCTACCGGACAGGGCCCCAGATACGCAGTATTTT.

The chain is built from TRBV12-3 or TRBV12-4 and TRBJ2-1; the D is unclear. V gave up 2 bases and J gave up 4 bases, with 9 bases separating them. The CDR3 has 14 amino acids. Here the CDR3 reads CASSLMAQYNEQFF. The CDR3 DNA is TGTGCCAGCAGTTTAATGGCGCAGTACAATGAGCAGTTCTTC.

This clonotype was counted a few times. The rearrangement joins TRBV6-5 to TRBJ1-4, with a tentative D call TRBD1 (6 bases). Germline V gives CDR1 MNHEY, CDR2 SVGAGI. Trimming pared 0 bases from V and 7 bases from J, leaving 12 bases between. The CDR3 is 15 amino acids. The CDR3 is CASSYSGTHFEKLFF. CDR3 DNA sequence: TGTGCCAGCAGTTACTCCGGGACACACTTTGAAAAACTGTTTTTT.

The chain links TRBV7-2 to TRBJ2-7, with a weak D call TRBD1 (6 bases). Germline CDR1 SGHTA, CDR2 FQGNSA. The CDR3 covers 12 residues. V dropped 5 bases and J dropped 1 base, with 6 bases sitting between them. CDR3 bases: TGTGCCAGCAGCGGACAGTCCTACGAGCAGTACTTC. Translating it yields CASSGQSYEQYF.